This is a list of T cell receptor beta chains from one sample in a study of shared clonotypes between healthy human individuals. Clones were sequenced by immunoSEQ multiplex PCR, and TCRdb holds only the in-frame ones, with some missing. The data show 900,000 to 1,200,000 clones, with approximately 80% seen just once and around 0.61% held by the top ten. Sequencing input: memory CD4+ T cells from PBMCs. These receptors came from a man younger than 35 in good health. Some clones in this sample may be carry-over from other donors' samples. The conserved cysteine and the conserved F or W are not part of the CDR3 here. Expanded clones are given a class, and other clones once, few, many or no size at all.

abundance: few
j_gene: TRBJ2-7
v_gene: TRBV7-2
CDR3aa: ASSPEGTGLREQY

abundance: NA
j_gene: TRBJ1-2
v_gene: TRBV5-6
CDR3aa: ASSYTRNYGYT

abundance: NA
j_gene: TRBJ2-7
v_gene: TRBV5-5
CDR3aa: ASSLAAGLAGEGQY

abundance: NA
j_gene: TRBJ2-7
v_gene: TRBV5-5
CDR3aa: ASSLSSGRGNEQY

abundance: NA
j_gene: TRBJ2-5
v_gene: TRBV9
CDR3aa: ASSGHSGTETQY

abundance: NA
j_gene: TRBJ2-7
v_gene: TRBV19
CDR3aa: ASSTAGTGEYEQY

abundance: few
j_gene: TRBJ2-2
v_gene: TRBV5-1
CDR3aa: ASSLEWLAGTGELF

abundance: few
j_gene: TRBJ2-7
v_gene: TRBV6-1
CDR3aa: ASSVQGQSSYEQY

abundance: NA
j_gene: TRBJ2-1
v_gene: TRBV30
CDR3aa: AWSYEYRYNEQF

abundance: NA
j_gene: TRBJ1-5
v_gene: TRBV6-5
CDR3aa: ASSYSGDSNQPQH

abundance: NA
j_gene: TRBJ1-5
v_gene: TRBV28
CDR3aa: ASSFSDGATFLVFGNQPQH

abundance: NA
j_gene: TRBJ2-1
v_gene: TRBV7-9
CDR3aa: ATANTGQAPRSYNEQF

abundance: NA
j_gene: TRBJ2-2
v_gene: TRBV5-1
CDR3aa: ASSLVAPPNTGELF

abundance: NA
j_gene: TRBJ2-1
v_gene: TRBV15
CDR3aa: ATSRDGAGSDEQF

abundance: NA
j_gene: TRBJ1-4
v_gene: TRBV18
CDR3aa: ASSPGTVSEKLF

abundance: once
j_gene: TRBJ1-1
v_gene: TRBV19
CDR3aa: ASTIMGGVNTEAF

abundance: NA
j_gene: TRBJ2-5
v_gene: TRBV10-1
CDR3aa: ASSDEGQGNFQETQY

abundance: few
j_gene: TRBJ2-3
v_gene: TRBV7-3
CDR3aa: ASSLRTPPDTQY

abundance: NA
j_gene: TRBJ1-2
v_gene: TRBV18
CDR3aa: ASSQGVTHFYGYT

abundance: NA
j_gene: TRBJ2-5
v_gene: TRBV7-3
CDR3aa: ASSFGTSGTYQY

abundance: many
j_gene: TRBJ1-4
v_gene: TRBV4-3
CDR3aa: ASSQDWDRGLNEKLF

abundance: NA
j_gene: TRBJ1-2
v_gene: TRBV20-1
CDR3aa: STKGDYGYT

abundance: NA
j_gene: TRBJ1-2
v_gene: TRBV28
CDR3aa: ASSFNLDGELNNYGYT

abundance: NA
j_gene: TRBJ2-7
v_gene: TRBV2
CDR3aa: ASSGGQGVRNEQY

abundance: NA
j_gene: TRBJ1-4
v_gene: TRBV4-1
CDR3aa: ASSEGHYNEKLF

abundance: NA
j_gene: TRBJ2-7
v_gene: TRBV7-2
CDR3aa: ASSARLAGGYEQY

abundance: NA
j_gene: TRBJ2-7
v_gene: TRBV14
CDR3aa: ASSQASGHSYEQY

abundance: once
j_gene: TRBJ1-1
v_gene: TRBV5-1
CDR3aa: ASRVSENTEAF

abundance: NA
j_gene: TRBJ2-6
v_gene: TRBV6-1
CDR3aa: ASSERTGGNSGANVLT

abundance: NA
j_gene: TRBJ2-7
v_gene: TRBV7-9
CDR3aa: ASSLGSSAYEQY

abundance: NA
j_gene: TRBJ2-2
v_gene: TRBV2
CDR3aa: ASRGASRDTGELF

abundance: few
j_gene: TRBJ1-2
v_gene: TRBV9
CDR3aa: ASSVDLEGWDYGYT

abundance: NA
j_gene: TRBJ1-1
v_gene: TRBV4-1
CDR3aa: ASNRGGTGTEAF

abundance: NA
j_gene: TRBJ2-2
v_gene: TRBV27
CDR3aa: ASSLSNGHRTGELF

abundance: NA
j_gene: NA
v_gene: TRBV5-1
CDR3aa: ASSLFASGSSEQY

abundance: NA
j_gene: TRBJ2-4
v_gene: TRBV7-9
CDR3aa: ASPKNIQY

abundance: NA
j_gene: TRBJ2-7
v_gene: TRBV19
CDR3aa: ASSRRGSYEQY

abundance: NA
j_gene: TRBJ2-7
v_gene: TRBV29-1
CDR3aa: SVHGLAGGEQY

abundance: NA
j_gene: TRBJ2-3
v_gene: TRBV7-9
CDR3aa: ASSLGGRLTDTQY

abundance: NA
j_gene: TRBJ2-7
v_gene: TRBV2
CDR3aa: ASSRDFPYEQY

abundance: NA
j_gene: TRBJ2-5
v_gene: TRBV28
CDR3aa: ATGTPQETQY

abundance: once
j_gene: TRBJ2-6
v_gene: TRBV2
CDR3aa: ARRSGANVLT

abundance: NA
j_gene: TRBJ2-5
v_gene: TRBV19
CDR3aa: ASSIDRGETQY

abundance: NA
j_gene: TRBJ2-5
v_gene: TRBV28
CDR3aa: ASSSPSTLGGQTQY

abundance: NA
j_gene: TRBJ1-1
v_gene: TRBV5-1
CDR3aa: ASSSTWTGNTEAF

abundance: NA
j_gene: TRBJ2-7
v_gene: TRBV19
CDR3aa: ASRFRGQKQDEQY

abundance: few
j_gene: TRBJ2-5
v_gene: TRBV27
CDR3aa: ASSWGGEETQY